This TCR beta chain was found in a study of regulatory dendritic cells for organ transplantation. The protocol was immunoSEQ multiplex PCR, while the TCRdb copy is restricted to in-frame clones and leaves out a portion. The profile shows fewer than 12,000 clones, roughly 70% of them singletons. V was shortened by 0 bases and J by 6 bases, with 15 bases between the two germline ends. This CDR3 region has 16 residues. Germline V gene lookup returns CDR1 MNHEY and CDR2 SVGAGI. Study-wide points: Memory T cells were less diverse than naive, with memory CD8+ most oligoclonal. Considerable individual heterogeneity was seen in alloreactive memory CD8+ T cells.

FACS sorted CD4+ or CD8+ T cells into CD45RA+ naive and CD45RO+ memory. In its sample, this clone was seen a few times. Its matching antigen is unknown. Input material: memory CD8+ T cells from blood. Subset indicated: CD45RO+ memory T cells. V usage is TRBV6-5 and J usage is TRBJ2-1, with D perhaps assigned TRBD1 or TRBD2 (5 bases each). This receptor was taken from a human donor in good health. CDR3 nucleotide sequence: TGTGCCAGCAGTTACTCGACGGGTGGGGGTCCCAATGAGCAGTTCTTC. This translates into CASSYSTGGGPNEQFF.